The 4 T cell receptor beta chains listed next were all sequenced from one sample in a study of cytomegalovirus exposure and HLA in healthy donors. Primers included in the PCR were 60 Vbeta and 13 Jbeta primers. The protocol was immunoSEQ multiplex PCR, while the TCRdb copy is restricted to in-frame clones and leaves out a portion. The sample gives about 160,000 clones, 80% to 90% of which show up once; roughly 1.9% is in the top ten. The sequencing sample was made of PBMCs. These receptors all come from a woman aged 18-29 years in good health and CMV-seronegative.

The V gene is TRBV6-5, the J gene TRBJ1-2; D is ambiguous. The CDR3 is made up of 13 amino acids. The germline V gene encodes CDR1 MNHEY and CDR2 SVGAGI. V was clipped by 5 bases and J by 4 bases, with 11 bases between them. This CDR3 reads CASSRQMSYGYTF. The DNA of the CDR3 is TGTGCCAGCAGTCGACAAATGTCCTATGGCTACACCTTC.

The gene calls are TRBV27 and TRBJ1-2; D unresolved. Germline CDR1 MNHEY, CDR2 SMNVEV (reference sequence). Trimming shortened V by 6 bases and J by 0 bases, and 11 bases separated the two germline ends. CDR3 length: 14 residues. CDR3 DNA: TGTGCCAGCAGACCGACACGGACTAACTATGGCTACACCTTC. Translation: CASRPTRTNYGYTF.

V and J are TRBV6-4 and TRBJ1-1; D is unclear. CDR3 length: 16 amino acids. V was clipped by 0 bases and J by 4 bases, with 15 bases between them. CDR1 MRHNA and CDR2 SNTAGT come from the germline V gene. CDR3 in DNA: TGTGCCAGCAGTGACTCCTTGTTTTCGGGAGCCACTGAAGCTTTCTTT. Amino acids: CASSDSLFSGATEAFF.

The J gene is TRBJ2-7, the V gene TRBV18; 7 bases fit TRBD2. CDR3 length equals 14 residues. V gave up 0 bases and J gave up 6 bases; unmatched junction bases: 5. Germline lookup yields CDR1 KGHSH and CDR2 LQKENI. CDR3 sequence: CASSPPPREGEQYF. CDR3 sequence (DNA): TGTGCCAGCTCACCACCTCCCAGGGAGGGCGAGCAGTACTTC.